Here is one TCR beta chain with its context. The data belong to a study of T cell clones after liver transplantation. The table came from immunoSEQ multiplex PCR; TCRdb's copy has only in-frame clones and leaves some out. The repertoire holds 20,000 to 25,000 clones, about 77% seen once, with 30% to 45% in the top ten. CDR1 and CDR2 (germline): MGHRA, YSYEKL. Trimming stripped 1 base from V and 0 bases from J, with 13 bases between. The CDR3 loop spans 16 amino acids. The chain carries TRBV4-1 and TRBJ2-7; D gene ambiguous. The sequence came from a human patient who received a liver transplant. The graft donor may have contributed some T cells. Source: CD8+ T cells from blood, taken more than 53 months after liver transplant. The CDR3: CASSQGVSVRSYEQYF. CDR3 DNA: TGCGCCAGCAGCCAAGGAGTGTCGGTACGCTCCTACGAGCAGTACTTC.